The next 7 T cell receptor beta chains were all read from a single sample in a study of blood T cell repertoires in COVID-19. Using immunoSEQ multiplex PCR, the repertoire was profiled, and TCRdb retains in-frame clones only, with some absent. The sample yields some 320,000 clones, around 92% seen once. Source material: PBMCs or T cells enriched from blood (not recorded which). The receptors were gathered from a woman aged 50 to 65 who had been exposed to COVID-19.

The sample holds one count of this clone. CDR3 in amino acids: CASTQSTGGYNEQFF. The CDR3, as DNA: TGTGCCAGCACCCAGTCGACAGGGGGATACAATGAGCAGTTCTTC. The chain has TRBV11-3 and TRBJ2-1; TRBD1 aligns across 9 bases. This CDR3 is built from 15 residues. V lost 7 bases to trimming and J lost 4 bases; unmatched junction nucleotides: 8. Germline V gene lookup returns CDR1 SGHNT and CDR2 YENEEA. Full variable domain (outside the CDR3, taken from reference TRBV11-3 and TRBJ2-1): EAGVVQSPRYKIIEKKQPVAFWCNPISGHNTLYWYLQNLGQGPELLIRYENEEAVDDSQLPKDRFSAERLKGVDSTLKIQPAELGDSAVYLCASTQSTGGYNEQFFGPGTRLTVL.

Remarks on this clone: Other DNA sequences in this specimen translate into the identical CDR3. DNA for the CDR3: TGCGCCAGCAGCTTGGGCAGCTCTGGAAACACCATATATTTT. It encodes CASSLGSSGNTIYF. V gene TRBV5-1 combines with J gene TRBJ1-3; no firm D call. Looked up from germline, CDR1 is SGHRS and CDR2 is YFSETQ. The germline V and J ends were trimmed by 0 bases and 0 bases, with 4 bases remaining between them. This CDR3 has 14 amino acids.

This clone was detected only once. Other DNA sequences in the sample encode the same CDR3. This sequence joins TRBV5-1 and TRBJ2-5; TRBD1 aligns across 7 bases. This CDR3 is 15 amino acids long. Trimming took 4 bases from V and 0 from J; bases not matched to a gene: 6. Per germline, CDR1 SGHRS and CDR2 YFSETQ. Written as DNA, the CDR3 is TGCGCCAGCAGCAAGAGACAGGGAAACCAAGAGACCCAGTACTTC. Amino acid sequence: CASSKRQGNQETQYF. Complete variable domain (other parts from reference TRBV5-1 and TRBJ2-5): KAGVTQTPRYLIKTRGQQVTLSCSPISGHRSVSWYQQTPGQGLQFLFEYFSETQRNKGNFPGRFSGRQFSNSRSEMNVSTLELGDSALYLCASSKRQGNQETQYFGPGTRLLVL.

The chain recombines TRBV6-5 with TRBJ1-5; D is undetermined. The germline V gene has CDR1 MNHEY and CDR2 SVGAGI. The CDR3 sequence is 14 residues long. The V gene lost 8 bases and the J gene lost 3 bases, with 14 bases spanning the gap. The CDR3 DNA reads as TGTGCCAGCCTTCACTCCTCCTACAATCAGCCCCAGCATTTT. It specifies CASLHSSYNQPQHF.

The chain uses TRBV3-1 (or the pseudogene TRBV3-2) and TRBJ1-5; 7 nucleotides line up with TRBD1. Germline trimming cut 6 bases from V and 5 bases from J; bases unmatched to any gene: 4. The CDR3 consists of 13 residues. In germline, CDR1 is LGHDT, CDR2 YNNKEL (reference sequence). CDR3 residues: CASSYRGDQPQHF. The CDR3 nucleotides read TGTGCCAGCAGTTACAGGGGAGATCAGCCCCAGCATTTT.

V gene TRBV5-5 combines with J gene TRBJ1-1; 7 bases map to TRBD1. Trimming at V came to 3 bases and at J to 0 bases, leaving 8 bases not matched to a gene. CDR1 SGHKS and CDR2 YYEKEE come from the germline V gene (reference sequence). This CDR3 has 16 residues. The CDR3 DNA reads TGTGCCAGCAGCTGGACCGGGACAGTGTTGAACACTGAAGCTTTCTTT. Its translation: CASSWTGTVLNTEAFF.

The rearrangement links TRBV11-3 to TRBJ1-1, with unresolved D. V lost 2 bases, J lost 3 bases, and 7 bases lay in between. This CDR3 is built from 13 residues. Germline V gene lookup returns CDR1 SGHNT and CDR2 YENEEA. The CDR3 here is CASSLSQDTEAFF. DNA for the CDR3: TGTGCCAGCAGCTTATCTCAGGACACTGAAGCTTTCTTT.